Here is one T cell receptor beta chain with its context. Its antigen is not identified. The primer mix had 60 Vbeta and 13 Jbeta primers. TCRdb's table, derived via immunoSEQ multiplex PCR, lists solely in-frame clones and lacks some. The table lists 150,000 to 200,000 clones, roughly 77% of them singletons. The data are from a study of cytomegalovirus exposure and HLA in healthy donors. General study points: Earlier results showed most TCR beta V segments being productive about 90% or about 30% of the time.

CDR1 and CDR2 from the germline V gene are SGHRS and YFSETQ. The CDR3 length is 19 residues. Losses at the gene ends were 0 bases for V and 2 bases for J; bases not matched to a gene: 8. The V and J genes are TRBV5-1 and TRBJ2-6; 10 nucleotides agree with TRBD1. The origin of this receptor is a woman aged 45-60 years in good health and CMV-seronegative. The sample comprised PBMCs. The CDR3 loop reads CASSLAISGTGAGANVLTF. The CDR3 nucleotides read TGCGCCAGCAGCTTGGCGATATCCGGGACAGGGGCTGGGGCCAACGTCCTGACTTTC.